Listed below are T cell receptor beta chains from one sample, sequenced in a study of Ad26.COV2.S vaccination and SARS-CoV-2 variants. Generated by immunoSEQ multiplex PCR, the TCRdb table keeps only in-frame clones and is missing some. The table records about 480,000 clones, roughly nine tenths of them present only once. Sequencing used peripheral blood, obtained in a trial of Ad26.COV2.S vaccine versus placebo. These TCRs come from a person aged 18-65 years who received the Ad26.COV2.S COVID-19 vaccine or a placebo. Each CDR3 is given with its conserved first and last residue.

j_call v_call cdr3_aa
TRBJ2-1 TRBV6-5 CASSSGLAGYNEQFF
TRBJ2-1 TRBV2 CASSGGRAINEQFF
TRBJ2-1 TRBV27 CASSLGLAGGPTYNEQFF
TRBJ2-7 TRBV6-1 CASSEVSQGEQYF
TRBJ2-3 TRBV28 CASSLAFGNTQYF
TRBJ1-2 TRBV7-2 CASSQGTGGASGYTF
TRBJ1-3 TRBV6-5 CASSYKPSSGNTIYF
TRBJ1-4 TRBV12-3/TRBV12-4 CASSTGRGEKLFF
TRBJ1-1 TRBV21-1 CAPPCFEAFF
TRBJ2-3 TRBV29-1 CSGGKGTDTQYF
TRBJ1-2 TRBV5-3 CARSLEESYGYTF
TRBJ1-5 TRBV2 CASSTGTASNQPQHF
TRBJ2-7 TRBV27 CASSLPQYF
TRBJ1-2 TRBV6-1 CASSEQDRALYGYTF
TRBJ1-2 TRBV4-3 CASSQELLYPERGGYTF
TRBJ2-1 TRBV6-2/TRBV6-3 CASSPRIQRDYNEQFF
TRBJ2-5 TRBV19 CASSSSTGHQETQYF
TRBJ2-7 TRBV6-2/TRBV6-3 CASSYLRTSGILYEQYF
TRBJ2-2 TRBV5-4 CASRPEVGATGELFF
TRBJ1-1 TRBV6-6 CASRIGRTHTEAFF
TRBJ2-1 TRBV7-8 CASSLGRGLYNEQFF
TRBJ1-1 TRBV9 CASSVVGENTEAFF
TRBJ2-3 TRBV27 CASSTLPGVATSTDTQYF
TRBJ1-1 TRBV3-1/TRBV3-2 CASSQGGLAEAFF
TRBJ1-2 TRBV30 CAWSDGDRGVLGYGYTF
TRBJ2-4 TRBV7-2 CASSPRRTLAKNIQYF
TRBJ1-2 TRBV5-4 CASRYQGERNYGYTF
TRBJ1-6 TRBV9 CASGQIDNSPLHF
TRBJ1-2 TRBV4-1 CASSQTQGERGYTF
TRBJ2-1 TRBV23-1 CASSPRQGANEQFF
TRBJ2-3 TRBV19 CASSIGAQAQYF
TRBJ2-7 TRBV7-2 CASSLSPGTSGMGQYF
TRBJ2-7 TRBV6-5 CASALAGQGVEQYF
TRBJ2-1 TRBV7-2 CASSLQGGSYNEQFF
TRBJ2-4 TRBV5-3 CARKVGLCQNIQYF
TRBJ2-5 TRBV27 CASSLGGQGLETQYF
TRBJ2-7 TRBV3-1/TRBV3-2 CASTPSRVAYEQYF
TRBJ1-2 TRBV5-1 CASSLGMSTNYGYTF
TRBJ1-2 TRBV5-1 CASSLDSANYGYTF